The 9 T cell receptor beta chains below were found in one sample sequenced in a study of blood T cell repertoires in COVID-19. Profiled with immunoSEQ multiplex PCR; TCRdb holds only in-frame clones, not every one. Of 130,000 to 150,000 clones listed, roughly 84% are singletons. Material for sequencing was peripheral blood. The receptors originated from a man in his fifties or sixties with active or convalescent COVID-19.

This rearrangement joins TRBV6-2 or TRBV6-3 to TRBJ2-3; 8 positions agree with TRBD2. The CDR3 runs to 16 residues. V shed 0 bases, J shed 2 bases, and the junction held 4 bases outside the gene matches. Per germline, CDR1 MNHEY and CDR2 SVGEGT. In nucleotides, the CDR3 is TGTGCCAGCAGTTACTCTTCGGGAGGGTACACAGATACGCAGTATTTT. Translation: CASSYSSGGYTDTQYF.

V and J are TRBV27 and TRBJ2-1; D not resolved. V shed 8 bases and J shed 4 bases, with 9 bases lying between them. Germline V gene data show CDR1 as MNHEY and CDR2 as SMNVEV (reference sequence). This CDR3 is 12 amino acids long. CDR3 DNA: TGTGCCAGCTTGACGGAGTACAATGAGCAGTTCTTC. Protein product: CASLTEYNEQFF.

This chain uses TRBV11-2 with TRBJ2-7, with a weak D call TRBD1 (6 bases). Deletions cut 4 bases from V and 0 bases from J, with 19 bases between. The germline gives CDR1 SGHAT, CDR2 FQNNGV. The CDR3 extends over 17 amino acids. CDR3 DNA sequence: TGTGCCAGCAGCTCCCTTTCGTGGACAGTGTCCTCCTACGAGCAGTACTTC. Translating it yields CASSSLSWTVSSYEQYF.

There are a few counts of this clone. The rearrangement links TRBV6-2 or TRBV6-3 to TRBJ2-2; 7 nucleotides align to TRBD1. Germline CDR1 MNHEY, CDR2 SVGEGT. CDR3 length: 18 amino acids. V gave up 2 bases and J gave up 0 bases; unmatched junction bases: 9. CDR3 protein: CASSYRDPGTANTGELFF. CDR3 coding DNA: TGTGCCAGCAGTTACCGCGATCCCGGGACAGCGAACACCGGGGAGCTGTTTTTT.

The V gene is TRBV7-6, the J gene TRBJ2-1; 15 bases fit TRBD2. Germline trimming cut 3 bases from V and 5 bases from J; bases unmatched to any gene: 5. Germline V CDR1 and CDR2: SGHVS, FNYEAQ. The CDR3 sequence is 17 residues long. In DNA form, the CDR3 reads TGTGCCAGCAGCTTTTGGACTAGCGGGAGGGTAAACAATGAGCAGTTCTTC. This encodes CASSFWTSGRVNNEQFF.

The V call is TRBV19, the J call TRBJ2-7, with TRBD1 matching 8 bases. This CDR3 is built from 15 residues. Germline trimming cut 2 bases from V and 2 bases from J; bases unmatched to any gene: 5. Germline CDR1 and CDR2: LNHDA and SQIVND (reference sequence). For the CDR3, the DNA is TGTGCCAGTAGTATACAGGACAGGGTGGCCTACGAGCAGTACTTC. It yields the protein CASSIQDRVAYEQYF.

The V and J genes are TRBV5-5 and TRBJ2-5; 12 bases align to TRBD2. V was pared by 6 bases and J by 5 bases, with 11 bases of the junction left unmatched. There are 16 residues in the CDR3. Germline V gene data show CDR1 as SGHKS and CDR2 as YYEKEE (reference sequence). The CDR3, as DNA: TGTGCCAGCACCCCGTTGGAGACTAGCGGGAGTGAGACCCAGTACTTC. It codes for CASTPLETSGSETQYF.

The chain has TRBV10-3 and TRBJ1-1; possibly TRBD1 for D (5 bases). CDR1 is ENHRY, CDR2 SYGVKD, per germline. The CDR3 totals 13 residues. Trimming cost V 4 bases and J 4 bases, with 10 bases left between them. The CDR3 coding sequence is TGTGCCATCAGTGCTCAGGGTAGCACTGAAGCTTTCTTT. This gives the protein CAISAQGSTEAFF.

The chain has TRBV7-2 and TRBJ2-1; 11 nucleotides agree with TRBD2. The CDR3 is made up of 17 amino acids. Looked up from germline, CDR1 is SGHTA and CDR2 is FQGNSA. Losses at the gene ends were 2 bases for V and 4 bases for J; bases not matched to a gene: 7. CDR3 in amino acids: CASSLYRSGGAYNEQFF. The DNA for the CDR3 is TGTGCCAGCAGCTTATATCGTAGCGGGGGGGCATACAATGAGCAGTTCTTC.